These 21 T cell receptor beta chains share one sample of origin, sequenced in a study of cytomegalovirus exposure and HLA in healthy donors. Both 60 Vbeta primers and 13 Jbeta primers went into the PCR. Sequencing used immunoSEQ multiplex PCR; TCRdb keeps in-frame clones, though not all of them. This sample has under 150,000 clones, with 60% to 85% found just once. The sample consisted of PBMCs. All receptors derive from a woman between 35 and 50 years old in good health and CMV-seronegative.

The chain couples TRBV2 to TRBJ1-1; 9 nucleotides line up with TRBD1. The CDR3 is 14 residues long. Germline lookup yields CDR1 SNHLY and CDR2 FYNNEI. V lost 7 bases, J lost 5 bases, and 8 bases stayed unmatched. DNA for the CDR3: TGTGCCAGCAATCCGGGACAGGGAGGGACTGAAGCTTTCTTT. Translating it yields CASNPGQGGTEAFF.

The rearrangement joins TRBV5-1 to TRBJ2-7, with TRBD1 matching over 11 bases. CDR1 and CDR2 from the germline V gene are SGHRS and YFSETQ. Losses at the gene ends were 3 bases for V and 5 bases for J; bases not matched to a gene: 7. The CDR3 contains 15 residues. CDR3 in amino acids: CASSSRTGGFDEQYF. The CDR3 coding sequence is TGCGCCAGCAGCTCCAGGACAGGGGGCTTTGACGAGCAGTACTTC.

This chain links TRBV6-5 with TRBJ2-5; D is possibly TRBD1 (5 bases). V lost 4 bases and J lost 4, with 10 bases in between. The V gene's germline CDR1 is MNHEY and CDR2 SVGAGI. The CDR3 totals 13 residues. The CDR3 here is CASSSRVPETQYF. The CDR3 DNA reads as TGTGCCAGCAGTTCCAGGGTGCCAGAGACCCAGTACTTC.

The V call is TRBV27, the J call TRBJ1-5; 10 nucleotides align to TRBD1. Germline-derived CDR1 and CDR2 are MNHEY and SMNVEV (reference sequence). The V and J ends lost 8 bases and 6 bases, in that order; junction bases with no gene match: 7. CDR3 size: 14 residues. The CDR3 DNA follows: TGTGCCAGCGGCGGGACAGGGGCCAGTCAGCCCCAGCATTTT. Amino acids: CASGGTGASQPQHF.

The chain is built from TRBV6-1 and TRBJ1-2, with 8 nucleotides matching TRBD1. This CDR3 comprises 15 residues. V lost 5 bases to trimming and J lost 7 bases; unmatched junction nucleotides: 12. Germline V gene lookup returns CDR1 MNHNS and CDR2 SASEGT. The CDR3 DNA is TGTGCCAGCAGTCCAATGGCAGGGGGCGAAGTTGGCTACACCTTC. This codes for CASSPMAGGEVGYTF.

The chain has TRBV27 and TRBJ2-7; the match to TRBD2 covers 9 bases. The germline V gene has CDR1 MNHEY and CDR2 SMNVEV (reference sequence). Trimming cost V 5 bases and J 7 bases; bases outside gene matches: 18. The CDR3 covers 17 residues. The CDR3 coding sequence is TGTGCCAGCAGTCTCATCACCCCTGCGGGAGGGGAGATTGAGCAGTACTTC. This translates into CASSLITPAGGEIEQYF.

In its sample, this clone was seen once. V gene TRBV5-1 combines with J gene TRBJ2-3; 10 nucleotides align to TRBD2. Germline V gives CDR1 SGHRS, CDR2 YFSETQ. With 7 bases clipped from V and 6 bases from J, the junction kept 11 bases outside the gene matches. The CDR3 runs 15 residues. CDR3 region: CASGLAGGRKDTQYF. The CDR3 nucleotides are TGCGCCAGCGGATTAGCGGGAGGTCGGAAGGATACGCAGTATTTT.

This rearrangement joins TRBV27 to TRBJ2-7, with 11 bases that match TRBD2. V gave up 3 bases and J gave up 5 bases; unmatched junction bases: 6. The CDR3 is 15 amino acids. The germline gives CDR1 MNHEY, CDR2 SMNVEV (reference sequence). The CDR3 sequence is CASSFTSGRTDEQYF. CDR3 coding DNA: TGTGCCAGCAGTTTCACTAGCGGGAGAACAGACGAGCAGTACTTC.

A few counts support this clone. The rearrangement links TRBV11-2 to TRBJ2-6; D perhaps matches TRBD1 (5 bases). The CDR3 spans 18 residues. Deletions cut 4 bases from V and 2 bases from J, with 18 bases between. Germline V gene lookup returns CDR1 SGHAT and CDR2 FQNNGV. In nucleotides, the CDR3 is TGTGCCAGCAGCTCACCCTTCATCAGGGTAGCTGGGGCCAACGTCCTGACTTTC. Its protein product is CASSSPFIRVAGANVLTF.

This clone was seen only once. This chain's CDR3 is CASSAGVAKNIQYF. The CDR3 DNA reads as TGTGCCAGCAGCGCGGGAGTAGCCAAAAACATTCAGTACTTC. V usage is TRBV9 and J usage is TRBJ2-4, with D possibly being TRBD2 (6 bases). This CDR3 contains 14 residues. Germline V gives CDR1 SGDLS, CDR2 YYNGEE. Trimming stripped 3 bases from V and 0 bases from J, with 7 bases between.

In this sample, this clone turned up a few times. V gene TRBV6-5 combines with J gene TRBJ1-1; TRBD1 aligns across 7 bases. The CDR3 consists of 15 residues. Germline V gene lookup returns CDR1 MNHEY and CDR2 SVGAGI. After removal of 6 bases from V and 3 bases from J, the junction contained 10 bases not matched to a gene. CDR3 sequence: CASRQDRSGDTEAFF. Here the CDR3 DNA reads TGTGCCAGCAGGCAGGACAGGTCGGGGGACACTGAAGCTTTCTTT.

This clone was counted once. This sequence joins TRBV5-6 and TRBJ2-1; no firm D call. V lost 4 bases and J lost 9, with 14 bases in between. This CDR3 has 13 residues. Germline V gene sequence: CDR1 SGHDT, CDR2 YYEEEE. CDR3 region: CASSAVSRSEQFF. The DNA of the CDR3 is TGTGCCAGCAGCGCCGTGTCGAGGAGTGAGCAGTTCTTC.

The gene calls are TRBV6-1 and TRBJ2-7; 8 bases fit TRBD1. This CDR3 comprises 15 residues. The V gene's germline CDR1 is MNHNS and CDR2 SASEGT. The V gene end was trimmed by 3 bases and the J gene end by 3 bases; junction bases not matched to a gene: 7. The CDR3 DNA reads TGTGCCAGCAGTGACCGACAGGGGCCATACTACGAGCAGTACTTC. Translated, it gives CASSDRQGPYYEQYF.

This clone was picked up one time. The chain employs TRBV19 and TRBJ2-5; 9 bases line up with TRBD1. The germline V gene has CDR1 LNHDA and CDR2 SQIVND (reference sequence). After removal of 3 bases from V and 2 bases from J, the junction contained 4 bases not matched to a gene. The CDR3 contains 15 residues. The CDR3 DNA sequence: TGTGCCAGTAGTATGGGGACAGGGTATCAAGAGACCCAGTACTTC. It codes for CASSMGTGYQETQYF.

The V call is TRBV5-6, the J call TRBJ1-2; D might be TRBD1 (6 bases). The CDR3 sequence is 14 residues long. Germline CDR1 reads SGHDT; CDR2 reads YYEEEE. V shed 4 bases and J shed 4 bases, with 14 bases lying between them. CDR3 loop: CASSQLQGPYGYTF. In DNA form, the CDR3 reads TGTGCCAGCAGCCAATTACAGGGTCCCTATGGCTACACCTTC.

V and J are TRBV6-6 and TRBJ1-2; 7 positions agree with TRBD1. Germline V gives CDR1 MNHNY, CDR2 SVGAGI (reference sequence). The CDR3 totals 13 residues. V shed 6 bases, J shed 4 bases, and the junction held 5 bases outside the gene matches. The CDR3 sequence: CASSGTEVYGYTF. The CDR3 DNA is TGTGCCAGCAGCGGGACAGAAGTCTATGGCTACACCTTC.

The genes are TRBV28 and TRBJ1-2; D is possibly TRBD1 (5 bases). Germline CDR1 is MDHEN and CDR2 is SYDVKM. The CDR3 is made up of 18 amino acids. V lost 3 bases to trimming and J lost 5 bases, with 25 bases between them. The CDR3 DNA follows: TGTGCCAGCAGTTTCCCTCGTGCGGGGCAGGGTTTAGGGTATGGCTACACCTTC. Translation gives CASSFPRAGQGLGYGYTF.

The chain links TRBV13 to TRBJ1-1, with D possibly being TRBD1 (5 bases). Trimming took off 6 bases at V and 4 bases at J, with 24 bases between the two ends. The CDR3 sequence is 17 residues long. Germline CDR1 PRHDT, CDR2 FYEKMQ (reference sequence). CDR3 loop: CASSSSRVAQGSTEAFF. The CDR3 coding sequence is TGTGCCAGCAGTTCTTCTCGGGTCGCTCAGGGAAGCACTGAAGCTTTCTTT. The full variable domain, its missing parts supplied by reference TRBV13 and TRBJ1-1, is AAGVIQSPRHLIKEKRETATLKCYPIPRHDTVYWYQQGPGQDPQFLISFYEKMQSDKGSIPDRFSAQQFSDYHSELNMSSLELGDSALYFCASSSSRVAQGSTEAFFGQGTRLTVV.

The chain is built from TRBV19 and TRBJ2-7; TRBD1 matches at 10 bases. This CDR3 spans 13 amino acids. V lost 4 bases, J lost 4 bases, and 1 base stayed unmatched. Germline V gene sequence: CDR1 LNHDA, CDR2 SQIVND (reference sequence). CDR3 DNA sequence: TGTGCCAGTAGTAGGGACAGGGGTTACGAGCAGTACTTC. Translating gives CASSRDRGYEQYF. Variable domain in full (rest from reference TRBV19 and TRBJ2-7): DGGITQSPKYLFRKEGQNVTLSCEQNLNHDAMYWYRQDPGQGLRLIYYSQIVNDFQKGDIAEGYSVSREKKESFPLTVTSAQKNPTAFYLCASSRDRGYEQYFGPGTRLTVT.

This clone was seen only a few times. V usage is TRBV19 and J usage is TRBJ2-5; 8 nucleotides match TRBD2. The better agreement between TRBJ2-7 and the DNA end casts doubt on the J call. The CDR3 sequence is 16 residues long. The germline CDR1 and CDR2 sequences are LNHDA and SQIVND (reference sequence). CDR3 nucleotides: TGTGCCAGTAGTATAGGGCGAGCGGGGGCGTCCTACGAGCAGTACTTC. It codes for CASSIGRAGASYEQYF.

The chain carries TRBV6-1 and TRBJ2-6; D is perhaps TRBD1 (5 bases). The CDR3 loop spans 17 amino acids. Trimming stripped 3 bases from V and 2 bases from J, with 14 bases between. Germline-derived CDR1 and CDR2 are MNHNS and SASEGT. CDR3 amino acids: CASSELGVPAGANVLTF. DNA of the CDR3: TGTGCCAGCAGTGAGCTAGGGGTTCCGGCTGGGGCCAACGTCCTGACTTTC.